One sample yielded the 2 T cell receptor beta chains listed below, sequenced in a study of T cell responses to AZD1222 COVID-19 vaccine. The protocol was immunoSEQ multiplex PCR, while the TCRdb copy is restricted to in-frame clones and leaves out a portion. The sample has 150,000 to 200,000 clones; approximately 89% are singletons. The input for sequencing was peripheral blood, taken on day 0 of AZD1222 vaccination. Every receptor here comes from an adult in good health.

The chain carries TRBV6-5 and TRBJ2-5; perhaps TRBD1 as D (5 bases). The V end was cut by 8 bases, the J end by 2 bases, with 12 bases between. Germline V gives CDR1 MNHEY, CDR2 SVGAGI. CDR3 length: 13 residues. CDR3 amino acids: CASQRGQQETQYF. The CDR3 DNA follows: TGTGCCAGCCAAAGGGGCCAGCAAGAGACCCAGTACTTC.

The rearrangement links TRBV5-1 to TRBJ2-2, with 9 positions matching TRBD2. Germline-derived CDR1 and CDR2 are SGHRS and YFSETQ. Trimming removed 3 bases from V and 6 bases from J; junction bases left unmatched: 9. This CDR3 is built from 16 residues. CDR3 in amino acids: CASSSDSGSPSGELFF. In DNA, the CDR3 is TGCGCCAGCAGCTCCGATAGCGGGAGCCCTTCCGGGGAGCTGTTTTTT.